A selection of T cell receptor beta chains follows, all from one sample in a study of OX40 agonist ivuxolimab in advanced cancers. TCRdb's table, derived via immunoSEQ multiplex PCR, lists solely in-frame clones and lacks some. Of 35,000 to 45,000 clones in the sample, about 90% were seen once. The starting material was CD4+ or CD8+ T cells sorted from blood, obtained in a trial of the OX40 agonist ivuxolimab. The receptors were sampled from an adult with an advanced solid tumor such as melanoma, head and neck, liver or kidney cancer. Each CDR3 is given with its conserved first and last residue. Each record gives: J gene, clone size, V gene, CDR3 protein. Clone size appears in some rows only: once, few, many, or a class for an expanded clone.

>TRBJ1-2|-|TRBV6-5
CASSYRENYGYTF
>TRBJ1-1|-|TRBV19
CASYELGYTEAFF
>TRBJ1-2|-|TRBV25-1
CASSEYHGNYGYTF
>TRBJ1-1|-|TRBV4-3
CASSQEAGVDTEAFF
>TRBJ1-3|-|TRBV2
CASHTGQGAKWTGNTIYF
>TRBJ1-5|-|TRBV27
CASSLLGAGEPQHF
>TRBJ2-1|-|TRBV4-1
CASSPSGGRSYNEQFF
>TRBJ2-7|-|TRBV7-9
CASSPSGLGYPYEQYF
>TRBJ1-2|few|TRBV5-6
CASSLGGGNGYTF
>TRBJ1-2|-|TRBV29-1
CSALAAGGLYGYTF
>TRBJ2-6|few|TRBV15
CATSRDQGSGANVLTF
>TRBJ2-1|-|TRBV7-2
CASSLGVTSYNEQFF
>TRBJ1-2|-|TRBV5-6
CASSSPGDYGYTF
>TRBJ1-3|once|TRBV5-4
CASSLGPNSGNTIYF
>TRBJ2-7|once|TRBV7-2
CASSPVGSIYEQYF
>TRBJ2-7|-|TRBV13
CASSLSGYEQYF
>-|-|TRBV5-1
CASSLGTGNYEQYF
>TRBJ2-1|-|TRBV7-9
CASSPGLAGEQFF
>TRBJ1-1|-|TRBV7-2
CASEQGPGTEAFF
>TRBJ2-7|-|TRBV7-9
CASSLGLGTYEQYF
>TRBJ1-2|-|TRBV19
CASSIDDGTGRFYGYTF
>TRBJ2-3|-|TRBV27
CASSPGLAASTDTQYF
>TRBJ1-5|-|TRBV7-2
CASSLGTGPYQPQHF
>TRBJ2-3|-|TRBV9
CASSGTGTSSTDTQYF
>TRBJ1-1|-|TRBV19
CASRQTGLTEAFF
>TRBJ2-5|-|TRBV5-8
CASSFGFGTGVETQYF
>TRBJ1-3|-|TRBV6-5
CASSYYSGNTIYF
>TRBJ2-1|few|TRBV11-2
CASSPRLAALYNEQFF
>TRBJ2-3|-|TRBV5-5
CASSVLTGRSSPTDTQYF
>TRBJ2-3|-|TRBV7-9
CASSLEMSDYDTQYF
>TRBJ1-1|-|TRBV7-9
CASSFFAAEAFF
>TRBJ1-5|-|TRBV27
CASSVQSNQPQHF
>TRBJ1-1|-|TRBV7-6
CASSLGITGAEAFF
>TRBJ2-1|-|TRBV28
CASSFLSVRLNEQFF
>TRBJ1-2|few|TRBV19
CASSISDSLRRYGYTF
>TRBJ1-1|-|TRBV27
CASSTGTVNTEAFF
>TRBJ1-1|-|TRBV9
CASSVGTVGTEAFF
>TRBJ2-1|-|TRBV4-1
CASSQDYQNYEQFF
>TRBJ1-3|-|TRBV6-5
CASSAGSSGNTIYF
>TRBJ2-1|few|TRBV15
CATSRDQGGPYNEQFF
>TRBJ2-1|-|TRBV11-2
CASSLPQGVSYNEQFF
>TRBJ2-7|-|TRBV29-1
CSVEALVGVYEQYF
>TRBJ2-7|once|TRBV6-6
CASSFLDTYTYEQYF
>TRBJ2-1|-|TRBV5-6
CASTLRFRGLSGYNEQFF
>TRBJ1-4|-|TRBV29-1
CSVEMVGGNEKLFF
>TRBJ2-1|-|TRBV6-5
CASSLAGGLSEQFF
>TRBJ2-7|-|TRBV9
CASSVAGSYEQYF
>TRBJ1-1|-|TRBV7-9
CASSLGSGGGTEAFF
>TRBJ1-1|-|TRBV27
CATKHQVHTEAFF
>TRBJ2-5|-|TRBV18
CASSPPVREQETQYF
>TRBJ2-1|-|TRBV10-3
CASSPGTGGYNEQFF
>TRBJ2-7|-|TRBV19
CASSMSSGGYEQYF
>TRBJ2-7|once|TRBV6-1
CASSFGQGGDEQYF